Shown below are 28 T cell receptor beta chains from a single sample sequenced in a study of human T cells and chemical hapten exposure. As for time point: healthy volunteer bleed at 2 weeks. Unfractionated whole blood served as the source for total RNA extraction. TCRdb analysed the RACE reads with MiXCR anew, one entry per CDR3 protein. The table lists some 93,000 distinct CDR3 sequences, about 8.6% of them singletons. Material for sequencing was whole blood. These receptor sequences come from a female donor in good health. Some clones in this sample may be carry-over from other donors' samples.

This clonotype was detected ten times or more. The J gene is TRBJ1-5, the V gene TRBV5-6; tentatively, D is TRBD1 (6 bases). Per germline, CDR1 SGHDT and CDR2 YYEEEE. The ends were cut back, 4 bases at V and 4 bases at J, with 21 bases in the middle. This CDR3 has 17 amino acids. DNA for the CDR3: TGTGCCAGCAGCAAACTGGGACATGATAAGTCAAATCAGCCCCAGCATTTT. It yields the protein CASSKLGHDKSNQPQHF.

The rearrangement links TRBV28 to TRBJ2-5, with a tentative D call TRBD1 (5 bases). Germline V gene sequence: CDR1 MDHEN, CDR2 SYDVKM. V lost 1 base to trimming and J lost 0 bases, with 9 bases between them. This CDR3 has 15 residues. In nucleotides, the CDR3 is TGTGCCAGCAGTTTATCAAAGGGGTACCAAGAGACCCAGTACTTC. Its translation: CASSLSKGYQETQYF. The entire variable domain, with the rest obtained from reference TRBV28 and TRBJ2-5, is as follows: DVKVTQSSRYLVKRTGEKVFLECVQDMDHENMFWYRQDPGLGLRLIYFSYDVKMKEKGDIPEGYSVSREKKERFSLILESASTNQTSMYLCASSLSKGYQETQYFGPGTRLLVL.

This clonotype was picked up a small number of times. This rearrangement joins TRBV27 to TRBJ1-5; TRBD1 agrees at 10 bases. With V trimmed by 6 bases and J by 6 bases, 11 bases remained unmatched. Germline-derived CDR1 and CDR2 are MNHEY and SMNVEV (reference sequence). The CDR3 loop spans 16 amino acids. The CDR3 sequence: CASSSLPGQGSQPQHF. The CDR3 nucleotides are TGTGCCAGCAGCAGTCTCCCGGGACAGGGGAGTCAGCCCCAGCATTTT.

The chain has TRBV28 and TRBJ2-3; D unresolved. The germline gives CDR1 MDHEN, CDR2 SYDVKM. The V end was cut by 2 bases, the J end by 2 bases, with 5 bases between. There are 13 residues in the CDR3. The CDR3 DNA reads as TGTGCCAGCAGTTTACAGTTCACAGATACGCAGTATTTT. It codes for CASSLQFTDTQYF.

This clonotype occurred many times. CDR3 amino acids: CASSQTGTRVDEQYF. CDR3 nucleotides: TGTGCCAGCAGCCAAACCGGGACTAGAGTCGACGAGCAGTACTTC. The chain recombines TRBV2 with TRBJ2-7; 8 bases are shared with TRBD2. This CDR3 has 15 amino acids. V lost 6 bases to trimming and J lost 5 bases; unmatched junction nucleotides: 12. Germline V gives CDR1 SNHLY, CDR2 FYNNEI. Full variable domain (rest looked up from reference TRBV2 and TRBJ2-7): EPEVTQTPSHQVTQMGQEVILRCVPISNHLYFYWYRQILGQKVEFLVSFYNNEISEKSEIFDDQFSVERPDGSNFTLKIRSTKLEDSAMYFCASSQTGTRVDEQYFGPGTRLTVT.

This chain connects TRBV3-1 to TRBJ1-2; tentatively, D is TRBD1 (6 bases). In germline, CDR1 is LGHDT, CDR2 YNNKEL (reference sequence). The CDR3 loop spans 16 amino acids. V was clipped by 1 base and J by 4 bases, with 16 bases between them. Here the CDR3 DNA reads TGTGCCAGCAGCCAAGGAGTCCGGACAGATATCTATGGCTACACCTTC. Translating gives CASSQGVRTDIYGYTF. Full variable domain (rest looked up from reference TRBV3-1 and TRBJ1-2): DTAVSQTPKYLVTQMGNDKSIKCEQNLGHDTMYWYKQDSKKFLKIMFSYNNKELIINETVPNRFSPKSPDKAHLNLHINSLELGDSAVYFCASSQGVRTDIYGYTFGSGTRLTVV.

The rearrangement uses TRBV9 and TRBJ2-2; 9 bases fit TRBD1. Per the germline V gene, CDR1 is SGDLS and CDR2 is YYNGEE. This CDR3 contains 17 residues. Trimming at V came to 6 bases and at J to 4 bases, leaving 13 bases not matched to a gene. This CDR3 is CASIGGERQGVTGELFF. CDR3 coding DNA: TGTGCCAGCATCGGCGGGGAGAGACAGGGGGTCACCGGGGAGCTGTTTTTT.

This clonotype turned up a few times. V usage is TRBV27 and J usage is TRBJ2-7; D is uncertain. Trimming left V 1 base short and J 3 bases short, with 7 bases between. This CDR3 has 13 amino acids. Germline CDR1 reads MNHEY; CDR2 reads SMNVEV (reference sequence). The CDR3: CASSLFSGYEQYF. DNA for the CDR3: TGTGCCAGCAGTTTATTTTCCGGCTACGAGCAGTACTTC.

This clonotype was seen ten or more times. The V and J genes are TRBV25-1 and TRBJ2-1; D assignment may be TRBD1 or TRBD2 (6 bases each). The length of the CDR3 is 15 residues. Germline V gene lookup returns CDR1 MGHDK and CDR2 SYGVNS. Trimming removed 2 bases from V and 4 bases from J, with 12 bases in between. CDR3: CASSEAGGGYNEQFF. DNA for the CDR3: TGTGCCAGCAGTGAAGCAGGAGGGGGATACAATGAGCAGTTCTTC.

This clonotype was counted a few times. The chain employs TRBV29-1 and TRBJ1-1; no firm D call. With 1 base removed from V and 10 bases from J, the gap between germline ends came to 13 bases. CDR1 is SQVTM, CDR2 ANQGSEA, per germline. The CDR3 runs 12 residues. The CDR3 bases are TGCAGCGTTGAAGTGGGGAAGGGTGGAGCTTTCTTT. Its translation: CSVEVGKGGAFF.

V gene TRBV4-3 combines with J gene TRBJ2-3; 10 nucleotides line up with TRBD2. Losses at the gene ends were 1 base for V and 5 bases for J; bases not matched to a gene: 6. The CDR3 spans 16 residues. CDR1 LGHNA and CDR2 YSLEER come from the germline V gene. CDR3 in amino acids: CASSQAPIAGGDTQYF. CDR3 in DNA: TGCGCCAGCAGCCAAGCCCCTATAGCGGGAGGAGATACGCAGTATTTT.

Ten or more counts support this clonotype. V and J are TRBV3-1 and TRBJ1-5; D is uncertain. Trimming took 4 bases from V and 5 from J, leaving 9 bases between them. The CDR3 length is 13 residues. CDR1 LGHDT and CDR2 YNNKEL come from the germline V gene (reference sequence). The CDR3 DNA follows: TGTGCCAGCAGCCCGTTACATGATCAGCCCCAGCATTTT. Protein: CASSPLHDQPQHF.

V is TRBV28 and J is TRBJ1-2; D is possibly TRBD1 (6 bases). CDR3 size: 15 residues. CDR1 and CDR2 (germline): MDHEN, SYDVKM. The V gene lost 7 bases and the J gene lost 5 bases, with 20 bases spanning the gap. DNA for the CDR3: TGTGCCAGCAACAAACCCGGGGGGGGCTGGTATGGCTACACCTTC. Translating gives CASNKPGGGWYGYTF.

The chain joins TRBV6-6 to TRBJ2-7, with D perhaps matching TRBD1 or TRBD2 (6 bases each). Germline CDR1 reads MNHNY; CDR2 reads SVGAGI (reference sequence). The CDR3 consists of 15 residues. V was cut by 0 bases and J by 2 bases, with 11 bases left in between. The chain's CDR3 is CASSYSTGDTYEQYF. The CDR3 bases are TGTGCCAGCAGTTACTCGACGGGGGACACCTACGAGCAGTACTTC.

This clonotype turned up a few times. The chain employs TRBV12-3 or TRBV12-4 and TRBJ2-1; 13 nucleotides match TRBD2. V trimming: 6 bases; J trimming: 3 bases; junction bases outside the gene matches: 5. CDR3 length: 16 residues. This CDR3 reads CASRRTSGRGYNEQFF. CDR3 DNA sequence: TGTGCCAGCAGGCGGACTAGCGGGAGAGGCTACAATGAGCAGTTCTTC.

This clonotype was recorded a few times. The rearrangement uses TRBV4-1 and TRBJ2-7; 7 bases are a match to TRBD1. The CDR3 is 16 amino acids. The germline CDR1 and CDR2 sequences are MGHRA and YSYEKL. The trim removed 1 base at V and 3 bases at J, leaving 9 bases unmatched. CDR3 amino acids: CASSQVITGEGYEQYF. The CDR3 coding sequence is TGCGCCAGCAGCCAAGTAATCACAGGGGAAGGCTACGAGCAGTACTTC.

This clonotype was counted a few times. The DNA of the CDR3 is TGTGCCTGGAGGCAACCATATCATAATTCACCCCTCCACTTT. It codes for CAWRQPYHNSPLHF. This chain links TRBV30 with TRBJ1-6; no definite D call. Trimming removed 3 bases from V and 5 bases from J, with 11 bases in between. There are 14 residues in the CDR3. Germline V gene sequence: CDR1 GTSNPN, CDR2 SVGIG (reference sequence).

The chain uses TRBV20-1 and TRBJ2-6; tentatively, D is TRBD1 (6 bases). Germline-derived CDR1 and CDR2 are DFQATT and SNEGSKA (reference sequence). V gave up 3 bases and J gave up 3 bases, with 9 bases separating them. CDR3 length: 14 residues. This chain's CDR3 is CSARYRVGANVLTF. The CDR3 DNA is TGCAGTGCTAGGTACAGGGTTGGGGCCAACGTCCTGACTTTC.

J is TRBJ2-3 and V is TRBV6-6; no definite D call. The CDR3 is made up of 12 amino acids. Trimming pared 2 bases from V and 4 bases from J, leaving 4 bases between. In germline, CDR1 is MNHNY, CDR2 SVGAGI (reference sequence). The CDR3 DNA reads TGTGCCAGCAGTTACCGGGCAGATACGCAGTATTTT. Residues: CASSYRADTQYF.

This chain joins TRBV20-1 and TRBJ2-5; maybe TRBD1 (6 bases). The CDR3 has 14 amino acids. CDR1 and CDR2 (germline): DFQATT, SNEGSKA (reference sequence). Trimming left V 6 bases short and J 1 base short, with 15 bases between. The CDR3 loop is CSATPNRAQETQYF. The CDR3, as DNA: TGCAGTGCAACCCCGAACAGGGCCCAAGAGACCCAGTACTTC.

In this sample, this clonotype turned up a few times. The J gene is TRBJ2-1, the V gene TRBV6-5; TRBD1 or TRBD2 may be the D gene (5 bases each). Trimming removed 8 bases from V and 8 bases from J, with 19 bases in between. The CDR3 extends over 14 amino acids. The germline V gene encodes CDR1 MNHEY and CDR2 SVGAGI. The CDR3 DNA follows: TGTGCCAGCCGCACCGGGCCGGGGCGGGATGAGCAGTTCTTC. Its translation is CASRTGPGRDEQFF.

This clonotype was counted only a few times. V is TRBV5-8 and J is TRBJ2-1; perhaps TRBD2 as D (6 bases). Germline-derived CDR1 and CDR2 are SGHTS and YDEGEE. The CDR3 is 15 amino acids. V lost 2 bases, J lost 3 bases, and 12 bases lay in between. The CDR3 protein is CASSFSGSNYNEQFF. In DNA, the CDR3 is TGTGCCAGCAGCTTTTCCGGGAGTAACTACAATGAGCAGTTCTTC.

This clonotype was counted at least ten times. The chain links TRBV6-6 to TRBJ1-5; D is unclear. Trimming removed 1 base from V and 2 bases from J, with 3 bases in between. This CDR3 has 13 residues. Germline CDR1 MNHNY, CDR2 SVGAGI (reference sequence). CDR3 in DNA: TGTGCCAGCAGTTACTTGGGCAATCAGCCCCAGCATTTT. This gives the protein CASSYLGNQPQHF.

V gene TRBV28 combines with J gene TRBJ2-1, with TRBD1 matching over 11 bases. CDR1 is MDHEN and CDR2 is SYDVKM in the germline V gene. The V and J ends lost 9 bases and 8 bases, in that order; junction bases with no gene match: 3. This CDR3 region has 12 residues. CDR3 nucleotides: TGTGCCAGTCGGACAGGGGGCGATGAGCAGTTCTTC. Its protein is CASRTGGDEQFF.

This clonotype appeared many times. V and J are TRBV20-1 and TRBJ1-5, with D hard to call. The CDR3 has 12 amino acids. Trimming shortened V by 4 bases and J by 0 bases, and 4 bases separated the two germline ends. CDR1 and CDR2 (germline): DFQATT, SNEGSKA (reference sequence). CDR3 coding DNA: TGCAGTGCTAAAAATAGCAATCAGCCCCAGCATTTT. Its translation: CSAKNSNQPQHF.

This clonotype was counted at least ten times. The CDR3 sequence is CASSSPTGNTIYF. CDR3 nucleotide sequence: TGTGCCAGCAGCTCCCCCACTGGAAACACCATATATTTT. The gene calls are TRBV7-2 and TRBJ1-3, with D uncertain. The CDR3 is 13 residues long. V lost 4 bases and J lost 2, with 6 bases in between. Germline V gene lookup returns CDR1 SGHTA and CDR2 FQGNSA.

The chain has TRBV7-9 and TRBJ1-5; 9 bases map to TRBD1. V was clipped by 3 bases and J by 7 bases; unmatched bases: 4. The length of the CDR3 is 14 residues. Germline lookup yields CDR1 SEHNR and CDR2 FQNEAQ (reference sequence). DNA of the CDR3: TGTGCCAGCAGCTTCCGGACAGGGGACCAGCCCCAGCATTTT. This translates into CASSFRTGDQPQHF.

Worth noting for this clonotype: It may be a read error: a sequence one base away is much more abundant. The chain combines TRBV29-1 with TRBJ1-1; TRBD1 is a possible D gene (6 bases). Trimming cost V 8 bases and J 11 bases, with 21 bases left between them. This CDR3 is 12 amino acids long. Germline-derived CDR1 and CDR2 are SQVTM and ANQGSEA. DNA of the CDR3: TGCAGCACATTACAGGGAAGTGTAGAGGCTTTCTTT. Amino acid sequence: CSTLQGSVEAFF.